This T cell receptor beta chain was documented in a study of tumor and adjacent non-tumor tissue in lung cancer. Study details: The cohort had 12 adenocarcinoma, a couple of squamous cell and 1 small cell patients.

A modified ARM-PCR protocol with three rounds of nested PCR amplified TCRbeta. TCRdb independently ran MiXCR on the multiplex PCR reads; one entry per CDR3 protein. The sample carries 55,000 to 65,000 distinct CDR3 sequences, roughly 57% recorded once. The template was RNA from unsorted bulk tissue. The normal lung tissue was taken more than 3 cm from the tumor edge. This clonotype was detected only a few times. A read error may be the cause here, since a much bigger clone is one base away. CDR1 and CDR2 from the germline V gene are SGHDT and YYEEEE. The length of the CDR3 is 13 residues. The V end was cut by 2 bases, the J end by 7 bases, with 7 bases between.

The sequence came from a man aged 70-80 years with non-small cell lung cancer. The genes are TRBV5-6 and TRBJ1-6; D is unresolved. Sequencing was carried out using distant non-tumor lung tissue. The CDR3 bases are TGTGCCAGCAGCTTAAACGGCAATTCACCCCTCCACTTT. Translation gives CASSLNGNSPLHF.